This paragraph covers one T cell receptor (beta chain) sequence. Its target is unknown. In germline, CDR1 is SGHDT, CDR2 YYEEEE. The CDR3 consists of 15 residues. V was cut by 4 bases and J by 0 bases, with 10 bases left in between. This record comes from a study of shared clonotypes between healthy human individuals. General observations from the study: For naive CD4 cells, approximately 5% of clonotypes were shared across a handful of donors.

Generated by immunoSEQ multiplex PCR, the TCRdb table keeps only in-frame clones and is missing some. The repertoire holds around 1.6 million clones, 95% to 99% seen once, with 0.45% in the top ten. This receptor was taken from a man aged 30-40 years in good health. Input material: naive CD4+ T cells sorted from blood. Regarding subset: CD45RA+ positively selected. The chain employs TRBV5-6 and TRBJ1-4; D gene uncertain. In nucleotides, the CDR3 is TGTGCCAGCAGCCATGTACTTGCAACTAATGAAAAACTGTTTTTT. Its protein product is CASSHVLATNEKLFF.